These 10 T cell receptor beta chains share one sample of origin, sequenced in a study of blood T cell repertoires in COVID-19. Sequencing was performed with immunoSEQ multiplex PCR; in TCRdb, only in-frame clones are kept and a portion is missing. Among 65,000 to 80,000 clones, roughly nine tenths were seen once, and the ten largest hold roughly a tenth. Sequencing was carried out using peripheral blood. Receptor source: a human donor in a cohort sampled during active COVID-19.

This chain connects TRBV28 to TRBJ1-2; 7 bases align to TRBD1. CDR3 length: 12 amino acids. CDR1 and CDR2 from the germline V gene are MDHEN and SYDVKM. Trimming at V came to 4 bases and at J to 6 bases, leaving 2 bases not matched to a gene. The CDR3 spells CASSYRGDGYTF. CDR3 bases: TGTGCCAGCAGTTACAGGGGAGATGGCTACACCTTC.

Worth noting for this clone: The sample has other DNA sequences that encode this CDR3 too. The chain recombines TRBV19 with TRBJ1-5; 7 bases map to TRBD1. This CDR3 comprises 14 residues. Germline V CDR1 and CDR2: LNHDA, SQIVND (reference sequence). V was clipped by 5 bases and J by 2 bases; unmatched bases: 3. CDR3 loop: CASSSGQGNQPQHF. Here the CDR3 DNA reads TGTGCCAGTAGTTCAGGACAGGGCAATCAGCCCCAGCATTTT.

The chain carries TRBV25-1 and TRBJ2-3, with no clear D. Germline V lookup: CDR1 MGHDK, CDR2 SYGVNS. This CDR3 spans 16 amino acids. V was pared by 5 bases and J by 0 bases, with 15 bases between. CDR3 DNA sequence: TGTGCCAGCAGTCCATGGGCATCCCCTAGCACAGATACGCAGTATTTT. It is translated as CASSPWASPSTDTQYF.

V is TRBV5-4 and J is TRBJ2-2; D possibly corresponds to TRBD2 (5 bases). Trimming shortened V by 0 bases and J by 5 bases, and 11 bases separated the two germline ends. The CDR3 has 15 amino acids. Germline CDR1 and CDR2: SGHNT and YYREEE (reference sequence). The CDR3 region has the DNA TGTGCCAGCAGCTTGGGGTTAGGGAGAACCGGGGAGCTGTTTTTT. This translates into CASSLGLGRTGELFF.

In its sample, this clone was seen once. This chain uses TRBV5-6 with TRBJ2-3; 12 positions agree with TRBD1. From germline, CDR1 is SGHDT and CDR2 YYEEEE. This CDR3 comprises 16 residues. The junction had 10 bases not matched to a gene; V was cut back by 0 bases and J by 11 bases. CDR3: CASSLDPGQGASRQYF. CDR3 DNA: TGTGCCAGCAGCTTGGACCCGGGACAGGGGGCCTCGAGGCAGTATTTT.

The CDR3 DNA is TGTGCCAGCAGCGGCGGACAGACAAGCACAGATACGCAGTATTTT. Residues: CASSGGQTSTDTQYF. The rearrangement uses TRBV5-4 and TRBJ2-3; perhaps TRBD1 as D (6 bases). This CDR3 has 15 amino acids. V was shortened by 4 bases and J by 0 bases, with 12 bases between the two germline ends. The germline V gene has CDR1 SGHNT and CDR2 YYREEE (reference sequence).

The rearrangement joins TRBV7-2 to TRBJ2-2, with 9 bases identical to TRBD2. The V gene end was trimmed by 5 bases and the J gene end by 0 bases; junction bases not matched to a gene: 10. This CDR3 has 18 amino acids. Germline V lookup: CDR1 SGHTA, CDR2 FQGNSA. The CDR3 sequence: CASSPERLAAANTGELFF. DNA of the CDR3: TGTGCCAGCAGCCCGGAGCGACTAGCGGCCGCGAACACCGGGGAGCTGTTTTTT.

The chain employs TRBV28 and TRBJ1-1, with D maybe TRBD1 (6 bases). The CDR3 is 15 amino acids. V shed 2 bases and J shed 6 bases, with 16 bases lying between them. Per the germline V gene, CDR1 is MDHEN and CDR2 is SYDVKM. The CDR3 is CASSLPQVKGAEAFF. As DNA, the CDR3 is TGTGCCAGCAGTTTACCACAGGTGAAGGGGGCTGAAGCTTTCTTT.

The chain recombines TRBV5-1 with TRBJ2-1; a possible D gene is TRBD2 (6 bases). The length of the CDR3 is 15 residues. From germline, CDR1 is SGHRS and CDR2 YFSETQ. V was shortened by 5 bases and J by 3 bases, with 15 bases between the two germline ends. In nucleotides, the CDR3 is TGCGCCAGCAGTCCTACCGGGGGTTACTACAATGAGCAGTTCTTC. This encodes CASSPTGGYYNEQFF.

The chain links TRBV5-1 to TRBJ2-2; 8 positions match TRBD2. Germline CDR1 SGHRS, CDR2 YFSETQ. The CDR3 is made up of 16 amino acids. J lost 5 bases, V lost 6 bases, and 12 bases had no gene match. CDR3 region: CASTSPGGTGTGELFF. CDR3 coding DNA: TGCGCCAGCACCAGTCCGGGAGGGACGGGAACCGGGGAGCTGTTTTTT.